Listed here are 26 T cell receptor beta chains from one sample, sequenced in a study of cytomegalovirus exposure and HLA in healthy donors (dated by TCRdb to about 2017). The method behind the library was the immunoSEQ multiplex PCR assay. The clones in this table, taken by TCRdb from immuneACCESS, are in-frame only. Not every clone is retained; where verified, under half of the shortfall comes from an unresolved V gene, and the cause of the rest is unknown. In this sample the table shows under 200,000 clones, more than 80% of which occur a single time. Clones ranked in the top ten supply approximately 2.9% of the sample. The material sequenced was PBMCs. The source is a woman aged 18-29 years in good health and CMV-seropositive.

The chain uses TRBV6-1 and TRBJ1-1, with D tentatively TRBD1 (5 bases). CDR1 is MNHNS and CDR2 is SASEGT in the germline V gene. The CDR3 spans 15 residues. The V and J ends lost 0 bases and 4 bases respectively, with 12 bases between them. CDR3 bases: TGTGCCAGCAGTGAAGCCCCCTCCCAGGGCACTGAAGCTTTCTTT. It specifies CASSEAPSQGTEAFF.

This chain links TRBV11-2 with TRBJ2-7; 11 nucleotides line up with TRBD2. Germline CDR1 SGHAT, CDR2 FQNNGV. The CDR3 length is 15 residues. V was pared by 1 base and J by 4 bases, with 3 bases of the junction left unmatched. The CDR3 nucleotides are TGTGCCAGCAGCTTAGGGCTAGCGGGAGGATACGAGCAGTACTTC. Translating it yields CASSLGLAGGYEQYF.

The CDR3 bases are TGCGCCAGCAGTGATCGGGGAACAGATACGCAGTATTTT. This codes for CASSDRGTDTQYF. The chain is built from TRBV10-2 and TRBJ2-3, with a possible D match to TRBD2 (5 bases). Germline values: CDR1 WSHSY, CDR2 SAAADI. The V end lost 3 bases, the J end lost 3 bases, and 7 bases lay between the germline ends. The CDR3 covers 13 residues.

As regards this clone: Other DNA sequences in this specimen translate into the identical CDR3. This chain's CDR3 is CASSLAGDSYEQYF. The DNA for the CDR3 is TGTGCCAGCAGTCTAGCGGGAGACTCCTACGAGCAGTACTTC. V and J are TRBV27 and TRBJ2-7; 10 bases match TRBD2. CDR1 is MNHEY and CDR2 is SMNVEV in the germline V gene (reference sequence). The CDR3 is made up of 14 amino acids. J lost 0 bases, V lost 5 bases, and 1 base had no gene match.

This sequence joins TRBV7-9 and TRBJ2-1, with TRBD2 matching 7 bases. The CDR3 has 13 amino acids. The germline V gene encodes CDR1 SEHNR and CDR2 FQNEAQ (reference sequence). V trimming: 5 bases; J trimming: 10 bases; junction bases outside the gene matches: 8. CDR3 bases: TGTGCCAGCAGCCCCGGCGGGGGTGTGGAGCAGTTCTTC. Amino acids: CASSPGGGVEQFF.

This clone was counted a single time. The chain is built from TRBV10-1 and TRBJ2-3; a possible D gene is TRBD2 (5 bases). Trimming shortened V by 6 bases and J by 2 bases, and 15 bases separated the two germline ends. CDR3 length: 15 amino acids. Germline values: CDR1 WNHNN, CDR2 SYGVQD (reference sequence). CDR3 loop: CASRDCASYTDTQYF. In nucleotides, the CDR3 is TGCGCCAGCAGGGACTGTGCCAGTTACACAGATACGCAGTATTTT.

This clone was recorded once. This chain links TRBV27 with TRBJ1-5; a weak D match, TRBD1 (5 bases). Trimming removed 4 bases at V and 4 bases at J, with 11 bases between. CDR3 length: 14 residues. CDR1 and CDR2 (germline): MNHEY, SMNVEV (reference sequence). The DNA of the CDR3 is TGTGCCAGCAGTTACCGGGGGAGAAATCAGCCCCAGCATTTT. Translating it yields CASSYRGRNQPQHF.

CDR3: CASSPRGWEQYF. CDR3 nucleotides: TGTGCCAGCAGTCCCAGAGGATGGGAGCAGTACTTC. The chain employs TRBV28 and TRBJ2-7; D gene ambiguous. This CDR3 is built from 12 residues. Trimming stripped 5 bases from V and 7 bases from J, with 12 bases between. The V gene's germline CDR1 is MDHEN and CDR2 SYDVKM.

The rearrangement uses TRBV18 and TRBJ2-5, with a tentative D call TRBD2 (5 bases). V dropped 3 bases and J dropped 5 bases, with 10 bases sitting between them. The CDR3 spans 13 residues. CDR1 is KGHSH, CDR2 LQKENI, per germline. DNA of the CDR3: TGTGCCAGCTCACCCCAACTAGACGAGACCCAGTACTTC. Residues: CASSPQLDETQYF.

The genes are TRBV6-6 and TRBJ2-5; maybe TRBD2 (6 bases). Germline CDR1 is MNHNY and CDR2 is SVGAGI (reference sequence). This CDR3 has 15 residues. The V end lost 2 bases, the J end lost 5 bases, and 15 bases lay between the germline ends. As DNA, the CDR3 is TGTGCCAGCAGTTACAGGGCGGGGAAGTGGGAGACCCAGTACTTC. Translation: CASSYRAGKWETQYF.

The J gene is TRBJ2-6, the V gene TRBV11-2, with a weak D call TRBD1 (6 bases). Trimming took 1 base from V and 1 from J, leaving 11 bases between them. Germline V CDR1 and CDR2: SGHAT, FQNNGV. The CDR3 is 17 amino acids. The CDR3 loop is CASSLGPTGSGANVLTF. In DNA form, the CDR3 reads TGTGCCAGCAGCTTAGGACCGACAGGTTCTGGGGCCAACGTCCTGACTTTC.

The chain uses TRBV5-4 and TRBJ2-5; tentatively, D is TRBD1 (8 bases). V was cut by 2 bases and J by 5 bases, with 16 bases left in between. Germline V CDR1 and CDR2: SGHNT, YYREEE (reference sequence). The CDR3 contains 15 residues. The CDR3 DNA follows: TGTGCCAGCAGCTTTATGAACAGGGGGGGGGAGACCCAGTACTTC. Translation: CASSFMNRGGETQYF.

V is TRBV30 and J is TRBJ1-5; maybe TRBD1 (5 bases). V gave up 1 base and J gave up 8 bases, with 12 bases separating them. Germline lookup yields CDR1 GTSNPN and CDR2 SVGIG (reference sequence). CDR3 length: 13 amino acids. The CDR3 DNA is TGTGCCTGGAGTGAGGGGCTTAGGAAGCCCCAGCATTTT. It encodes CAWSEGLRKPQHF.

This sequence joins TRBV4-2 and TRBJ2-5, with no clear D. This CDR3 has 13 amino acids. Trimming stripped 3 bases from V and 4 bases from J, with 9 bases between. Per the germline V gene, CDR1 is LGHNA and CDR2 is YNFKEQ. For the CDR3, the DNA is TGTGCCAGCAGCCAGGTCCTCGGAGAGACCCAGTACTTC. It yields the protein CASSQVLGETQYF.

The CDR3 DNA sequence: TGTGCCAGCAGCTTGGCCGGGACTAGCGGGGTGGGGAATGAGCAGTTCTTC. It specifies CASSLAGTSGVGNEQFF. The J gene is TRBJ2-1, the V gene TRBV5-4; 13 bases agree with TRBD2. Germline V gene lookup returns CDR1 SGHNT and CDR2 YYREEE (reference sequence). V trimming: 0 bases; J trimming: 7 bases; junction bases outside the gene matches: 7. This CDR3 has 17 amino acids.

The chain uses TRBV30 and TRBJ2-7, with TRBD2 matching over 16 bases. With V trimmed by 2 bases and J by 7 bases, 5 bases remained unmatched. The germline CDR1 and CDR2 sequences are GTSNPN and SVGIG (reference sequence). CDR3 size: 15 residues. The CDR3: CAWSLGTSGGEEQYF. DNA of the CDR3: TGTGCCTGGAGTCTTGGGACTAGCGGGGGGGAAGAGCAGTACTTC.

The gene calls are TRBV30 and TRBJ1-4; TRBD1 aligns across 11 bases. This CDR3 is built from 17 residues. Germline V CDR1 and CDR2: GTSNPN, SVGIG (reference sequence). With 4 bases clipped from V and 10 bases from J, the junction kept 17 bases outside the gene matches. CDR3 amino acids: CAWNPISTGTGGGKLFF. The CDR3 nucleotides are TGTGCCTGGAACCCCATTAGTACCGGGACAGGGGGAGGAAAACTGTTTTTT.

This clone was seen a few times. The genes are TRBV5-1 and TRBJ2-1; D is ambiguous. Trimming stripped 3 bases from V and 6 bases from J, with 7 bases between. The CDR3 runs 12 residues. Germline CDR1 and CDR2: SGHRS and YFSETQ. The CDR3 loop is CASSWSVNEQFF. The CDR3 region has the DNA TGCGCCAGCAGCTGGTCGGTCAATGAGCAGTTCTTC.

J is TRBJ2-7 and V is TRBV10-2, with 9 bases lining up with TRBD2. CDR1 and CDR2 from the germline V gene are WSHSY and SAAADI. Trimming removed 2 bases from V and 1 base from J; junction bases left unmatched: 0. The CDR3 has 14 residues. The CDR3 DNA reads TGCGCCAGCAGTGAGGGACTAGCGTCCTACGAGCAGTACTTC. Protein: CASSEGLASYEQYF.

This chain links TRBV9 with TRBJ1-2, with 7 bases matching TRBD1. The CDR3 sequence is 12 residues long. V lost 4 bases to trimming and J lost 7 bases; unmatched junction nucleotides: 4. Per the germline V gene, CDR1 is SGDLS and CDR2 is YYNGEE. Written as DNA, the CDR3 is TGTGCCAGCAGCCACGAGGGGGCTGGCTACACCTTC. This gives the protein CASSHEGAGYTF.

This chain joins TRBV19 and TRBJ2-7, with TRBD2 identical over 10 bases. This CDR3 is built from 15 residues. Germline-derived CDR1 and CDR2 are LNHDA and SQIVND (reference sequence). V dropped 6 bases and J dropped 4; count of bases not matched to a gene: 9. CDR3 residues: CASSSLAGAWYEQYF. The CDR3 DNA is TGTGCCAGTAGCTCCCTAGCGGGAGCATGGTACGAGCAGTACTTC.

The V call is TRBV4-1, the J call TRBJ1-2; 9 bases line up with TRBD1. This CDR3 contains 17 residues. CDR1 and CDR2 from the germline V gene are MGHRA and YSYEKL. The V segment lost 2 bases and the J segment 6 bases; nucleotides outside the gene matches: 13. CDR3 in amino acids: CASSQPTGGTGDDGYTF. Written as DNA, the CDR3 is TGCGCCAGCAGCCAACCTACAGGGGGCACAGGGGATGATGGCTACACCTTC.

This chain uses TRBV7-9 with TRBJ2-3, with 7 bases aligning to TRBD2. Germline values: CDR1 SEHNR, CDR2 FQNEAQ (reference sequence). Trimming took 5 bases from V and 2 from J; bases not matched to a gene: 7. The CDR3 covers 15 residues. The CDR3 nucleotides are TGTGCCAGCAGCCCCTTCCAGCGGGACACAGATACGCAGTATTTT. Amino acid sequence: CASSPFQRDTDTQYF.

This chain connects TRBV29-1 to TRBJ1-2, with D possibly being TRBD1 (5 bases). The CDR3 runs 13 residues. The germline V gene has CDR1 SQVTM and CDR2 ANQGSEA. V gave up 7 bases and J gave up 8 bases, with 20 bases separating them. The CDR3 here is CSAVGSGTKGYTF. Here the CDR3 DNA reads TGCAGCGCCGTGGGATCGGGGACTAAGGGCTACACCTTC.

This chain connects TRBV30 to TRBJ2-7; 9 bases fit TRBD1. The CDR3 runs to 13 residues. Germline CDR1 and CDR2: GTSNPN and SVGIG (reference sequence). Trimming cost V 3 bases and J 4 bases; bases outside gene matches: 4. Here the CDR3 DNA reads TGTGCCTGGAGCGCGACAGGGGGATACGAGCAGTACTTC. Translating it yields CAWSATGGYEQYF.

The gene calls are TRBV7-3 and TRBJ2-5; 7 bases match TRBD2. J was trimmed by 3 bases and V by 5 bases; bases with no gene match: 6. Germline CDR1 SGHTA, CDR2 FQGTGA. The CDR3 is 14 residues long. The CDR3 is CASSPGGGEETQYF. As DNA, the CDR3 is TGTGCCAGCAGCCCGGGCGGGGGAGAAGAGACCCAGTACTTC.